The 10 T cell receptor beta chains below were found in one sample sequenced in a study of T-cell memory formation after mild COVID-19. Using its own MiXCR run on the 5' RACE reads, TCRdb lists one record per CDR3 protein. Among some 320,000 distinct CDR3 sequences listed, over 11% were seen once. Sequenced sample: PBMCs or a T cell subset sorted from them (not recorded which). These receptors all come from a man between 18 and 35 years old who had mild COVID-19 (a few samples of this study predate the infection). Cell type and time point are not known.

This clonotype was observed a few times. The chain employs TRBV5-5 and TRBJ1-2, with D possibly TRBD1 on 6 matching bases. There are 15 residues in the CDR3. Germline loops: CDR1 SGHKS, CDR2 YYEKEE (reference sequence). The V and J ends lost 4 bases and 8 bases respectively, with 21 bases between them. CDR3 in DNA: TGTGCCAGCAGCCCAACGTCATTCAGGGGCCGAGGCTACACCTTC. It is translated as CASSPTSFRGRGYTF. The whole variable domain, remainder taken from reference TRBV5-5 and TRBJ1-2, is DAGVTQSPTHLIKTRGQQVTLRCSPISGHKSVSWYQQVLGQGPQFIFQYYEKEERGRGNFPDRFSARQFPNYSSELNVNALLLGDSALYLCASSPTSFRGRGYTFGSGTRLTVV.

This clonotype was observed at least ten times. The rearrangement uses TRBV4-3 and TRBJ2-3, with 11 bases matching TRBD2. Looked up from germline, CDR1 is LGHNA and CDR2 is YSLEER. After removal of 0 bases from V and 3 bases from J, the junction contained 14 bases not matched to a gene. This CDR3 is built from 20 residues. Here the CDR3 DNA reads TGCGCCAGCAGCCAAGATCGGGGAGGTCCTAGCGGGGGGAAGACAGATACGCAGTATTTT. It is translated as CASSQDRGGPSGGKTDTQYF.

This clonotype was seen only once. This sequence joins TRBV20-1 and TRBJ2-3; 12 nucleotides agree with TRBD2. V dropped 1 base and J dropped 6; count of bases not matched to a gene: 8. Germline V lookup: CDR1 DFQATT, CDR2 SNEGSKA (reference sequence). The CDR3 has 16 residues. For the CDR3, the DNA is TGCAGTGCTAGAGTACTAGCGGGGGGTGGGACGGATACGCAGTATTTT. It is translated as CSARVLAGGGTDTQYF.

This chain joins TRBV20-1 and TRBJ2-1, with D tentatively TRBD1 (6 bases). The germline V and J ends were trimmed by 6 bases and 5 bases, with 14 bases remaining between them. Per the germline V gene, CDR1 is DFQATT and CDR2 is SNEGSKA (reference sequence). The length of the CDR3 is 13 residues. Here the CDR3 DNA reads TGCAGTGCCGGACAGCCTACCCACAATGAGCAGTTCTTC. Translation: CSAGQPTHNEQFF.

On this clonotype: The conserved closing phenylalanine or tryptophan is absent in this CDR3, likely reflecting a read error. No DNA is shown, since the ends of the CDR3 on it are uncertain; the CDR3 is the one TCRdb lists. The chain recombines TRBV4-1 with TRBJ1-6; the listed D gene, TRBD1, was not tested against the DNA. The CDR3 is 10 amino acids long, termini counted. CDR1 and CDR2 (germline): MGHRA, YSYEKL. The CDR3 spells CASSQDRETV.

This clonotype was seen a handful of times. This rearrangement joins TRBV5-1 to TRBJ2-7; 7 bases agree with TRBD1. The germline V gene has CDR1 SGHRS and CDR2 YFSETQ. V was clipped by 3 bases and J by 2 bases; unmatched bases: 5. CDR3 size: 14 residues. CDR3 in amino acids: CASSYTGDAYEQYV. The CDR3, as DNA: TGCGCCAGCAGCTACACAGGGGACGCCTACGAGCAGTACGTC.

This clonotype was counted ten times or more. The genes are TRBV4-1 and TRBJ1-1, with D tentatively TRBD1 (6 bases). V was cut by 5 bases and J by 10 bases, with 23 bases left in between. Germline CDR1 is MGHRA and CDR2 is YSYEKL. This CDR3 is 15 amino acids long. The CDR3 reads CASSINRVGRPGAFF. The DNA for the CDR3 is TGCGCCAGCAGCATAAACAGGGTCGGGAGACCTGGAGCTTTCTTT.

The sample holds many counts of this clonotype. The chain joins TRBV5-1 to TRBJ1-1, with D unclear. Germline loops: CDR1 SGHRS, CDR2 YFSETQ. With 0 bases removed from V and 1 base from J, the gap between germline ends came to 4 bases. The CDR3 consists of 13 residues. For the CDR3, the DNA is TGCGCCAGCAGCTTGGGGACGAACACTGAAGCTTTCTTT. Its translation: CASSLGTNTEAFF.

V is TRBV7-9 and J is TRBJ2-7; D perhaps matches TRBD1 (7 bases). Germline CDR1 SEHNR, CDR2 FQNEAQ (reference sequence). Trimming shortened V by 5 bases and J by 0 bases, and 17 bases separated the two germline ends. This CDR3 has 16 amino acids. CDR3 coding DNA: TGTGCCAGCAGCAAAGACTGGCGGGACAGCTCCTACGAGCAGTACGTC. It codes for CASSKDWRDSSYEQYV.

This clonotype came up many times. The chain employs TRBV30 and TRBJ2-3, with 7 bases lining up with TRBD1. Germline lookup yields CDR1 GTSNPN and CDR2 SVGIG (reference sequence). V shed 5 bases, J shed 0 bases, and the junction held 8 bases outside the gene matches. The CDR3 covers 15 residues. The CDR3 loop is CAWEGTEASTDTQYF. CDR3 sequence (DNA): TGTGCCTGGGAAGGGACAGAAGCTAGCACAGATACGCAGTATTTT.